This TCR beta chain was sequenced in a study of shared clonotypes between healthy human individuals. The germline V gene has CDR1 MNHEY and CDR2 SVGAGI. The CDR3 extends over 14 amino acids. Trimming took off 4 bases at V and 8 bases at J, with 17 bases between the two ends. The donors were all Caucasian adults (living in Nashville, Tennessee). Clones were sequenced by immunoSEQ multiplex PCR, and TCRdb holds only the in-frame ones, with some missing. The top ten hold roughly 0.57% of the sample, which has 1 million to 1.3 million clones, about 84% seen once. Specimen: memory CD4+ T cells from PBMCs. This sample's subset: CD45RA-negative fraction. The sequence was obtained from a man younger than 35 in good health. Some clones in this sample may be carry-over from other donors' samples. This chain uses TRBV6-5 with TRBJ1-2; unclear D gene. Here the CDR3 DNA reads TGTGCCAGCAGTTCCCCCGTCGGGGAAGGGGGCTACACCTTC. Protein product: CASSSPVGEGGYTF.